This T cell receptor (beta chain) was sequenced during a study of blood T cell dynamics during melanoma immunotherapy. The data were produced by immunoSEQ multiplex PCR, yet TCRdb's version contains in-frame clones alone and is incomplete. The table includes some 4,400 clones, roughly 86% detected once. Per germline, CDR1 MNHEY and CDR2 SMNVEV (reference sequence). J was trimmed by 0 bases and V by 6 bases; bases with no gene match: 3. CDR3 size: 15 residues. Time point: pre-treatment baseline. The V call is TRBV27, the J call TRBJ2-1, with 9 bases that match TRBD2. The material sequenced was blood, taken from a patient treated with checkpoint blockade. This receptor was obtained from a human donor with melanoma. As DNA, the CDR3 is TGTGCCAGCAGCCCTAGCGGGGACTCCTACAATGAGCAGTTCTTC. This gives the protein CASSPSGDSYNEQFF.